This TCR beta chain is drawn from a study of tumor-infiltrating lymphocytes in primary liver carcinoma. TCR beta cDNA came from about 0.45 ug total RNA, primed with a constant-region primer. Slightly modified ARM-PCR with three nested multiplex PCR rounds yielded TCR beta libraries. TRBV1-TRBV30 forward and Cbeta reverse primers drove the first two roughly 10-cycle rounds. TCRdb redid the calling of the multiplex PCR reads with MiXCR, one entry per CDR3 protein. The sample has about 200,000 distinct CDR3 sequences, roughly 61% seen once. RNA isolated from unsorted whole blood supplied the blood RNA, with germline DNA also extracted. The CDR3 spans 16 residues. The V end lost 0 bases, the J end lost 4 bases, and 15 bases lay between the germline ends. CDR1 and CDR2 (germline): SGHDN, FVKESK.

The sample taken for sequencing was peripheral blood. The V call is TRBV14, the J call TRBJ1-2; D is possibly TRBD1 (5 bases). The TCR originated in a woman aged 60-70 years with primary liver carcinoma and hepatitis B virus infection. DNA for the CDR3: TGTGCCAGCAGCCAAGATACCACGGGGGATCGCTATGGCTACACCTTC. Amino acid sequence: CASSQDTTGDRYGYTF.